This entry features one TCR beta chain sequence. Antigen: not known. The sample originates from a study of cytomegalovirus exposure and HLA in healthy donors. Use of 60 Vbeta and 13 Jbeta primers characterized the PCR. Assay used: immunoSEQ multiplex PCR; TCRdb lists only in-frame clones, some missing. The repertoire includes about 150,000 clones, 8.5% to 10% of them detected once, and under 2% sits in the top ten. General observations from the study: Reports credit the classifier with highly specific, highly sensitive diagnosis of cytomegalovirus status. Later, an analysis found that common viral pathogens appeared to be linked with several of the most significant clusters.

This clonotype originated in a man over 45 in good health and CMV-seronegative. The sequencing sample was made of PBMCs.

Here the CDR3 reads CASSTQAGGPYF. The DNA of the CDR3 is TGTGCCAGTAGTACCCAAGCGGGAGGGCCGTACTTC. This sequence joins TRBV19 and TRBJ2-5; 10 bases match TRBD2. This CDR3 region has 12 residues. J was trimmed by 13 bases and V by 4 bases; bases with no gene match: 6. Germline loops: CDR1 LNHDA, CDR2 SQIVND (reference sequence).